The 26 T cell receptor beta chains listed next were all sequenced from one sample in a study of blood T cell repertoires in COVID-19. Produced via immunoSEQ multiplex PCR; TCRdb's table is partial and in-frame only. Among 150,000 to 200,000 clones listed, about 84% were seen once. The material sequenced was peripheral blood. The receptor source for this set is a person aged 65 to 85 with COVID-19, enrolled during active disease.

This clone was seen only a few times. The sample has other DNA sequences that encode this CDR3 too. The chain links TRBV19 to TRBJ1-2; 8 bases match TRBD1. CDR3 length: 14 residues. Looked up from germline, CDR1 is LNHDA and CDR2 is SQIVND (reference sequence). With 5 bases clipped from V and 2 bases from J, the junction kept 4 bases outside the gene matches. The CDR3 reads CASSSTGGNYGYTF. CDR3 DNA: TGTGCCAGTAGTTCCACAGGGGGGAACTATGGCTACACCTTC. Combining the CDR3 with reference TRBV19 and TRBJ1-2 gives the whole variable domain DGGITQSPKYLFRKEGQNVTLSCEQNLNHDAMYWYRQDPGQGLRLIYYSQIVNDFQKGDIAEGYSVSREKKESFPLTVTSAQKNPTAFYLCASSSTGGNYGYTFGSGTRLTVV.

The chain is built from TRBV28 and TRBJ1-5; a weak D match, TRBD1 (5 bases). This CDR3 comprises 14 residues. V was pared by 2 bases and J by 3 bases, with 8 bases between. Germline V gives CDR1 MDHEN, CDR2 SYDVKM. CDR3 residues: CASSLTGINQPQHF. DNA for the CDR3: TGTGCCAGCAGTTTAACAGGTATCAATCAGCCCCAGCATTTT.

The chain couples TRBV28 to TRBJ1-1; D gene unclear. Trimming removed 6 bases at V and 0 bases at J, with 17 bases between. The germline V gene has CDR1 MDHEN and CDR2 SYDVKM. The CDR3 runs 16 residues. The CDR3 nucleotides are TGTGCCAGCAGCACGAATTGGGAGGGCGTGAACACTGAAGCTTTCTTT. Encoded protein: CASSTNWEGVNTEAFF.

The chain has TRBV6-5 and TRBJ2-7, with TRBD2 identical over 12 bases. CDR3 length equals 14 residues. Germline loops: CDR1 MNHEY, CDR2 SVGAGI. The V segment lost 6 bases and the J segment 9 bases; nucleotides outside the gene matches: 9. This CDR3 is CASSKLAGGPGQYF. CDR3 nucleotides: TGTGCCAGCAGCAAGCTAGCGGGAGGGCCAGGGCAGTACTTC.

The V and J genes are TRBV5-1 and TRBJ1-4; 7 bases align to TRBD1. The V gene end was trimmed by 4 bases and the J gene end by 5 bases; junction bases not matched to a gene: 5. CDR3 length: 14 residues. Germline V gene lookup returns CDR1 SGHRS and CDR2 YFSETQ. CDR3 in DNA: TGCGCCAGCAGCGGCGGGACAGTGAATGAAAAACTGTTTTTT. It codes for CASSGGTVNEKLFF.

The chain combines TRBV5-4 with TRBJ2-7; 7 bases map to TRBD1. Losses at the gene ends were 4 bases for V and 5 bases for J; bases not matched to a gene: 15. CDR3 length: 16 residues. Germline CDR1 reads SGHNT; CDR2 reads YYREEE (reference sequence). Here the CDR3 DNA reads TGTGCCAGCAGCGGCACAAGACAGGGCTTAGGTGACGAGCAGTACTTC. It specifies CASSGTRQGLGDEQYF.

The rearrangement joins TRBV2 to TRBJ2-5; 10 bases map to TRBD1. Germline CDR1 is SNHLY and CDR2 is FYNNEI. This CDR3 has 14 residues. V lost 7 bases, J lost 5 bases, and 7 bases stayed unmatched. The CDR3 nucleotides are TGTGCCAGCACTCCCGACAGGGGGCGTGAGACCCAGTACTTC. Its protein product is CASTPDRGRETQYF.

The V and J genes are TRBV27 and TRBJ1-3; tentative D call: TRBD1 (5 bases). The CDR3 has 15 residues. Germline V gene lookup returns CDR1 MNHEY and CDR2 SMNVEV (reference sequence). V lost 5 bases, J lost 2 bases, and 13 bases lay in between. The CDR3 DNA follows: TGTGCCAGCAGTGCTCAGGGCTTAGCTGGAAACACCATATATTTT. Encoded protein: CASSAQGLAGNTIYF.

This clone was seen a single time. V and J are TRBV7-3 and TRBJ2-5; D uncertain. Per germline, CDR1 SGHTA and CDR2 FQGTGA. V was trimmed by 5 bases and J by 5 bases, leaving 12 bases between them. There are 13 residues in the CDR3. The CDR3 loop reads CASSPMASETQYF. The CDR3 coding sequence is TGTGCCAGCAGCCCCATGGCCTCTGAGACCCAGTACTTC.

This clone appeared once. The V and J genes are TRBV19 and TRBJ2-1; D gene ambiguous. Germline CDR1 reads LNHDA; CDR2 reads SQIVND (reference sequence). This CDR3 is built from 14 residues. Trimming removed 1 base from V and 7 bases from J, with 11 bases in between. CDR3 amino acids: CASSIAPARNEQFF. The CDR3 region has the DNA TGTGCCAGTAGTATAGCTCCGGCCAGGAATGAGCAGTTCTTC.

This chain uses TRBV18 with TRBJ1-2; unclear D gene. The V gene lost 3 bases and the J gene lost 6 bases, with 11 bases spanning the gap. Looked up from germline, CDR1 is KGHSH and CDR2 is LQKENI. CDR3 length equals 13 residues. The CDR3 protein is CASSPAGFDGYTF. The CDR3 DNA reads TGTGCCAGCTCACCCGCCGGGTTCGATGGCTACACCTTC.

This CDR3 is CASSLAGQSLLFF. Here the CDR3 DNA reads TGTGCCAGCAGCTTAGCAGGACAGTCCCTATTATTCTTC. V and J are TRBV11-2 and TRBJ2-1; weak D call: TRBD1 (6 bases). Germline V gene data show CDR1 as SGHAT and CDR2 as FQNNGV. V was clipped by 1 base and J by 16 bases, with 17 bases between them. This CDR3 is built from 13 residues.

For the CDR3, the DNA is TGTGCCACTGGGGGCAGACAGGGACGATTGAACACTGAAGCTTTCTTT. Protein product: CATGGRQGRLNTEAFF. This rearrangement joins TRBV24-1 to TRBJ1-1; 7 positions match TRBD1. J was trimmed by 0 bases and V by 10 bases; bases with no gene match: 13. The CDR3 covers 16 residues. The germline V gene encodes CDR1 KGHDR and CDR2 SFDVKD.

The genes are TRBV28 and TRBJ2-2; TRBD2 is a possible D gene (5 bases). The germline CDR1 and CDR2 sequences are MDHEN and SYDVKM. Trimming cost V 6 bases and J 0 bases, with 20 bases left between them. The CDR3 is made up of 18 amino acids. The DNA for the CDR3 is TGTGCCAGCAGCCTATTCGGAGGCACTGGCGCGAACACCGGGGAGCTGTTTTTT. This gives the protein CASSLFGGTGANTGELFF.

This sequence joins TRBV5-1 and TRBJ2-2; perhaps TRBD2 as D (6 bases). Germline-derived CDR1 and CDR2 are SGHRS and YFSETQ. The length of the CDR3 is 14 residues. The V and J ends lost 6 bases and 3 bases respectively, with 12 bases between them. CDR3 sequence: CASNWGGDTGELFF. CDR3 nucleotide sequence: TGCGCCAGCAACTGGGGCGGGGACACCGGGGAGCTGTTTTTT.

V is TRBV5-4 and J is TRBJ1-1; D might be TRBD1 (6 bases). Trimming took off 3 bases at V and 0 bases at J, with 12 bases between the two ends. The CDR3 covers 15 residues. The germline CDR1 and CDR2 sequences are SGHNT and YYREEE (reference sequence). CDR3 in amino acids: CASSYGTHMNTEAFF. The CDR3 bases are TGTGCCAGCAGCTACGGGACACACATGAACACTGAAGCTTTCTTT.

The table lists this clone with a few counts. The chain links TRBV1 to TRBJ2-7; the D segment call TRBD2 is taken from the table without a DNA check. TRBV1 represents a pseudogene. This CDR3 region has 16 residues. CDR3 DNA: TGCACCCACCTTTGCAGAAAGACTACCGATACCTACGAGCAGTACTTC. This encodes CTHLCRKTTDTYEQYF.

V usage is TRBV28 and J usage is TRBJ1-1, with D perhaps matching TRBD1 (5 bases). Germline CDR1 MDHEN, CDR2 SYDVKM. The length of the CDR3 is 12 residues. Trimming took off 6 bases at V and 4 bases at J, with 9 bases between the two ends. CDR3 in DNA: TGTGCCAGCAGCCCAGGGTCCACTGAAGCTTTCTTT. It encodes CASSPGSTEAFF.

The chain recombines TRBV3-1 (or the pseudogene TRBV3-2) with TRBJ2-5, with D perhaps matching TRBD1 (7 bases). CDR3 length: 15 residues. CDR1 is LGHDT, CDR2 YNNKEL, per germline (reference sequence). The V and J ends lost 6 bases and 1 base respectively, with 15 bases between them. As DNA, the CDR3 is TGTGCCAGCAGAACGACAGGGACTTTCCAAGAGACCCAGTACTTC. The encoded protein is CASRTTGTFQETQYF.

V gene TRBV6-2 or TRBV6-3 combines with J gene TRBJ2-3; the match to TRBD2 covers 14 bases. Germline CDR1 is MNHEY and CDR2 is SVGEGT. The J segment lost 6 bases and the V segment lost 2 bases, leaving 4 bases of the junction unmatched. The CDR3 has 16 residues. CDR3 in DNA: TGTGCCAGCAGTTACGGAGGGACTAGCGGGAGTGATACGCAGTATTTT. It is translated as CASSYGGTSGSDTQYF.

In DNA, the CDR3 is TGTGCCATCAATATTGACACCGGGGAGCTGTTTTTT. Translation: CAINIDTGELFF. The chain uses TRBV10-3 and TRBJ2-2; D not certain. V was trimmed by 7 bases and J by 3 bases, leaving 6 bases between them. Per germline, CDR1 ENHRY and CDR2 SYGVKD. The CDR3 has 12 amino acids.

This chain connects TRBV6-5 to TRBJ2-2, with 7 bases fitting TRBD1. With 6 bases clipped from V and 4 bases from J, the junction kept 8 bases outside the gene matches. Per germline, CDR1 MNHEY and CDR2 SVGAGI. The CDR3 is 15 amino acids. The CDR3 DNA reads as TGTGCCAGCAGAAGGGAAGGGGGCACCACCGGGGAGCTGTTTTTT. Translation gives CASRREGGTTGELFF.

The V call is TRBV19, the J call TRBJ1-5, with TRBD1 as a possible D gene (5 bases). Looked up from germline, CDR1 is LNHDA and CDR2 is SQIVND (reference sequence). This CDR3 spans 15 amino acids. The V end was cut by 7 bases, the J end by 1 base, with 14 bases between. CDR3 coding DNA: TGTGCCAGTACCACATTCGGGGGAAGCAATCAGCCCCAGCATTTT. As protein: CASTTFGGSNQPQHF.

The V gene is TRBV2, the J gene TRBJ1-5; the match to TRBD1 covers 7 bases. Germline V gives CDR1 SNHLY, CDR2 FYNNEI. The V segment lost 7 bases and the J segment 1 base; nucleotides outside the gene matches: 4. The CDR3 length is 14 residues. The CDR3: CASKDRVSNQPQHF. The CDR3 region has the DNA TGTGCCAGCAAAGACAGGGTCAGCAATCAGCCCCAGCATTTT.

The gene calls are TRBV19 and TRBJ1-1, with no clear D. The CDR3 runs 13 residues. Trimming took 3 bases from V and 3 from J, leaving 8 bases between them. Germline V gene sequence: CDR1 LNHDA, CDR2 SQIVND (reference sequence). The DNA for the CDR3 is TGTGCCAGTAGTATCCACTTGGACACTGAAGCTTTCTTT. This codes for CASSIHLDTEAFF.

This clone was seen more than once but under ten times. The rearrangement links TRBV25-1 to TRBJ1-4, with D perhaps matching TRBD1 (5 bases). Germline CDR1 MGHDK, CDR2 SYGVNS. This CDR3 has 14 residues. V lost 3 bases to trimming and J lost 8 bases, with 13 bases between them. The CDR3 sequence is CASSDRGWAEKLFF. In DNA, the CDR3 is TGTGCCAGCAGTGATAGGGGTTGGGCGGAAAAACTGTTTTTT.